This T cell receptor beta chain derives from a study of blood T cell repertoires in COVID-19 (TCRdb year 2020). For the wider study: Samples from collaborators originated in the United States, Italy and Spain and spanned both the acute and convalescent phases of COVID-19. The material from the prospective study consisted of cDNA or gDNA derived from T cells, B-cell-depleted T cells, or PBMCs. Subjects who had been exposed to COVID-19, were actively infected with it, or had recovered from it provided the deeply sampled blood TCRbeta repertoires that made up the dataset. The repertoires were released in a freely available public database meant as a resource for research on the immune response to SARS-CoV-2. The samples were drawn from the first 160 participants of the ongoing ImmuneRACE study and from 950 to 1,500 subjects provided by 6 global collaborators. The sample metadata nearly always contained a de-identified subject ID, COVID-19 status, age in years and sex. Where available, HLA class I and class II types were taken from metadata supplied by the sample provider and were not determined by assay-based typing.

The immunoSEQ Assay, a bias-controlled multiplex PCR, was used to amplify TCRbeta CDR3 regions from genomic DNA. Per the authors' processing: Nucleated cell counts per sample were estimated from amplification of reference gene primers within the assay. To quantify the absolute abundance of each unique TCRbeta CDR3 rearrangement, sequence reads were collapsed and filtered. Productive Simpson clonality was computed per sample as the square root of Simpson's diversity index over productive rearrangements. The clones in this table, taken by TCRdb from immuneACCESS, are in-frame only. Not every clone is retained; where verified, under half of the shortfall comes from an unresolved V gene, and the cause of the rest is unknown. That table supplies the V and J calls and clone size; D and trimming were determined from the DNA. The sample includes about 180,000 clones, with 86% observed a single time. Together, the top ten hold more than 7.5% of the sample.

Worth noting for this clone: Its antigen is still unknown. One base away there is no much larger clone; base qualities are not given.

Overall study outcomes, separate from this receptor: The amount of clinical and demographic metadata varied by source and participant and was provided uncurated.

The collaborating institutions used their own protocols to collect whole blood in K2EDTA tubes. For TCRbeta analysis, collaborators shipped samples in one of three forms: frozen whole blood, isolated PBMCs, or DNA extracted from either of those sample types. Sequenced material: peripheral blood. This TCR was sampled from a middle-aged man with active or convalescent COVID-19.

The nucleotide sequence reads as follows: TGTGCCAGCAGCTCGTACAGGGCTCAAGAGACCCAGTACTTC. This sequence encodes CASSSYRAQETQYF. The chain was built from TRBV7-6 and TRBJ2-5, and TRBD1 may be the D gene, going by 6 matching bases. Counted from cysteine to phenylalanine, this CDR3 has 14 amino acids. The read is trimmed to its CDR3 DNA, 42 bases read in frame from base 1. Via the germline V gene, CDR1 is SGHVS and CDR2 FNYEAQ. At the junction V is shortened by 4 bases and J by 2 bases, with 11 bases in between.